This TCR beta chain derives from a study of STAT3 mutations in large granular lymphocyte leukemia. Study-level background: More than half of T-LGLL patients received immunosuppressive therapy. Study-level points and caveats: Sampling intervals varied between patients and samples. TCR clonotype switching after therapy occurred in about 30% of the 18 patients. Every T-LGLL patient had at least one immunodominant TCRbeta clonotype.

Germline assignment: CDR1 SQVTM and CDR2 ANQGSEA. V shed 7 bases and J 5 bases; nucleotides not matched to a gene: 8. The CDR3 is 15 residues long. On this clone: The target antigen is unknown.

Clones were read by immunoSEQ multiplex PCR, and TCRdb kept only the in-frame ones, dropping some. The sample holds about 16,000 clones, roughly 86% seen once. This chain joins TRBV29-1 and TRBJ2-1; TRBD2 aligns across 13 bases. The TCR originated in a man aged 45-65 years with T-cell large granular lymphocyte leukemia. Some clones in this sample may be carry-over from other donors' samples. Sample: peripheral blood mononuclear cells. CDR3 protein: CSAWVGTSGDNEQFF. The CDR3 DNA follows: TGCAGCGCCTGGGTCGGGACTAGCGGGGACAATGAGCAGTTCTTC.